These 10 T cell receptor beta chains originate from one sample sequenced in a study of vaccination and CD4 T cells after COVID-19. Which antigens these TCRs recognize remains unknown. The Oncomine TCR Beta short-read assay generated sequence data from the DNA of cultured CD4+ T cells. TCRdb re-called the PCR reads through MiXCR, storing one row per CDR3 protein. The table lists 16,000 or so distinct CDR3 sequences, around 47% of them singletons. The treatment denotes: approximately 9-day PBMC culture with coronavirus spike peptide pools or control peptides (ViraFEST assay). Sequences were derived from CD4+ T cells from blood, cultured in vitro, sampled after SARS-CoV-2 vaccination. The receptors were gathered from a human donor who had recovered from COVID-19.

This clonotype was detected only once. This chain connects TRBV18 to TRBJ2-2; 14 bases are shared with TRBD2. V trimming: 0 bases; J trimming: 7 bases; junction bases outside the gene matches: 10. The CDR3 covers 19 residues. CDR1 is KGHSH and CDR2 is LQKENI in the germline V gene. The CDR3 loop is CASSPPSGTSGSPNGELFF. The CDR3, as DNA: TGTGCCAGCTCACCACCGTCTGGGACTAGCGGGAGTCCGAACGGGGAGCTGTTTTTT.

This clonotype was picked up one time. This chain connects TRBV28 to TRBJ2-7; 10 positions agree with TRBD1. After removal of 6 bases from V and 4 bases from J, the junction contained 3 bases not matched to a gene. Germline CDR1 is MDHEN and CDR2 is SYDVKM. This CDR3 has 13 residues. The CDR3 coding sequence is TGTGCCAGCAGCAGACAGGGGGCTTACGAGCAGTACTTC. It codes for CASSRQGAYEQYF.

This clonotype occurred a few times. This chain joins TRBV2 and TRBJ1-1, with D possibly TRBD1 on 5 matching bases. Germline CDR1 is SNHLY and CDR2 is FYNNEI. V was clipped by 6 bases and J by 2 bases, with 13 bases between them. The CDR3 sequence is 14 residues long. The CDR3 region is CASSARGGNTEAFF. The DNA of the CDR3 is TGTGCCAGCAGCGCGCGGGGCGGCAACACTGAAGCTTTCTTT.

V gene TRBV4-1 combines with J gene TRBJ1-1; no clear D gene. This CDR3 is 14 amino acids long. Germline lookup yields CDR1 MGHRA and CDR2 YSYEKL. V lost 3 bases to trimming and J lost 3 bases, with 11 bases between them. In DNA, the CDR3 is TGCGCCAGCAGCCAGTTGGGCCGGGACACTGAAGCTTTCTTT. Protein sequence: CASSQLGRDTEAFF.

This clonotype was recorded a few times. This chain links TRBV21-1 with TRBJ2-7; TRBD2, the table's D call, was not compared with the DNA. TRBV21-1 counts as a pseudogene. The CDR3 has 16 residues. The CDR3 protein is CASSARTSVGRYEQYF. CDR3 sequence (DNA): TGTGCCAGCAGCGCCAGGACTAGCGTTGGGAGATACGAGCAGTACTTC.

The V and J genes are TRBV20-1 and TRBJ2-7, with 14 nucleotides matching TRBD2. Unmatched junction bases numbered 1, after V lost 3 bases and J lost 0 bases. Germline assignment: CDR1 DFQATT and CDR2 SNEGSKA (reference sequence). The CDR3 has 15 amino acids. CDR3 protein: CSARGLAGDSYEQYF. In nucleotides, the CDR3 is TGCAGTGCTAGGGGACTAGCGGGAGACTCCTACGAGCAGTACTTC.

V and J are TRBV19 and TRBJ1-2; D perhaps matches TRBD1 (5 bases). Trimming removed 0 bases at V and 7 bases at J, with 9 bases between. The germline CDR1 and CDR2 sequences are LNHDA and SQIVND (reference sequence). The CDR3 is made up of 13 amino acids. The CDR3 loop reads CASSIDRVGGYTF. As DNA, the CDR3 is TGTGCCAGTAGTATAGACAGGGTCGGTGGCTACACCTTC.

The chain is built from TRBV20-1 and TRBJ1-2; 8 nucleotides agree with TRBD1. The ends lost 2 bases at V and 7 bases at J; junction bases unmatched: 6. Germline CDR1 is DFQATT and CDR2 is SNEGSKA (reference sequence). This CDR3 comprises 13 residues. The CDR3 nucleotides are TGCAGTGCTAGACGAGGACAGGGCAGTGGCTACACCTTC. Amino acids: CSARRGQGSGYTF.

This clonotype occurred a few times. The chain combines TRBV5-1 with TRBJ1-2; D not resolved. There are 11 residues in the CDR3. The germline V and J ends were trimmed by 7 bases and 6 bases, with 10 bases remaining between them. CDR1 SGHRS and CDR2 YFSETQ come from the germline V gene. DNA of the CDR3: TGCGCCAGCTTGACTGCGCATGGCTACACCTTC. This encodes CASLTAHGYTF.

The chain joins TRBV18 to TRBJ2-5; TRBD1 might be the D (5 bases). Trimming shortened V by 3 bases and J by 2 bases, and 7 bases separated the two germline ends. The CDR3 totals 13 residues. CDR1 KGHSH and CDR2 LQKENI come from the germline V gene. CDR3 protein: CASSPGQQETQYF. In nucleotides, the CDR3 is TGTGCCAGCTCACCGGGGCAGCAAGAGACCCAGTACTTC.